Listed here are 13 T cell receptor beta chains from one sample, sequenced in a study of neurological immune-mediated disorders. MiXCR was run by TCRdb on the 5' RACE reads, yielding one entry per CDR3 protein. The sample shows around 48,000 distinct CDR3 sequences, approximately 10% of them seen only once. The material sequenced was PBMCs. The receptors shown here come from a woman aged 40 to 50 with HTLV-1-associated myelopathy (HAM/TSP).

In its sample, this clonotype was seen a few times. The rearrangement joins TRBV12-3 or TRBV12-4 to TRBJ2-3; D possibly corresponds to TRBD1 (6 bases). Trimming took off 7 bases at V and 3 bases at J, with 17 bases between the two ends. CDR3 length: 15 residues. In DNA form, the CDR3 reads TGTGCCAGCATCCCCTGGCTGGGGGCGACAGATACGCAGTATTTT. Translated, it gives CASIPWLGATDTQYF.

Regarding this clonotype: Because the CDR3 is missing its conserved closing phenylalanine or tryptophan, this is likely a read error. The limits of the CDR3 on the DNA are not certain, so only TCRdb's listed CDR3 is given. CDR3 region: CASRGTSGGYNEQIL. J is TRBJ2-1 and V is TRBV2; the listed D gene, TRBD2, was not tested against the DNA. With termini counted, the CDR3 has 15 amino acids. CDR1 and CDR2 (germline): SNHLY, FYNNEI.

This clonotype was seen ten or more times. This chain connects TRBV19 to TRBJ1-1; weak D call: TRBD1 (5 bases). The CDR3 contains 14 residues. CDR1 is LNHDA, CDR2 SQIVND, per germline (reference sequence). V shed 1 base and J shed 1 base, with 7 bases lying between them. The CDR3 DNA sequence: TGTGCCAGTAGTATAGGACAGAAGAACACTGAAGCTTTCTTT. This encodes CASSIGQKNTEAFF.

This clonotype was seen more than once but under ten times. The rearrangement links TRBV5-1 to TRBJ2-6; 9 bases match TRBD1. Trimming cost V 4 bases and J 0 bases; bases outside gene matches: 8. CDR3 size: 18 residues. Germline V gene data show CDR1 as SGHRS and CDR2 as YFSETQ. CDR3 DNA: TGCGCCAGCAGCCAAAGGGGACAGGGACTCTCTGGGGCCAACGTCCTGACTTTC. It yields the protein CASSQRGQGLSGANVLTF.

Many counts were recorded for this clonotype. The rearrangement joins TRBV7-2 to TRBJ2-2, with D tentatively TRBD1 (5 bases). The length of the CDR3 is 15 residues. Trimming removed 1 base at V and 6 bases at J, with 12 bases between. In germline, CDR1 is SGHTA, CDR2 FQGNSA. As DNA, the CDR3 is TGTGCCAGCAGCTTAGTTGGCAGGGTGGCCGGGGAGCTGTTTTTT. It encodes CASSLVGRVAGELFF.

This clonotype was seen at least ten times. The V gene is TRBV24-1, the J gene TRBJ2-1; 9 bases are shared with TRBD2. J was trimmed by 6 bases and V by 3 bases; bases with no gene match: 11. CDR1 is KGHDR, CDR2 SFDVKD, per germline. The CDR3 is 17 amino acids. The CDR3 sequence is CATSDPGARGGSNEQFF. The CDR3 coding sequence is TGTGCCACCAGTGATCCCGGGGCGCGGGGGGGTTCCAATGAGCAGTTCTTC.

There are many counts of this clonotype. J is TRBJ2-5 and V is TRBV4-3; tentative D call: TRBD2 (5 bases). Germline V gene sequence: CDR1 LGHNA, CDR2 YSLEER. This CDR3 has 13 amino acids. Trimming cost V 0 bases and J 5 bases, with 7 bases left between them. For the CDR3, the DNA is TGCGCCAGCAGCCAAGATACTAGGGAGACCCAGTACTTC. The encoded protein is CASSQDTRETQYF.

This clonotype was counted many times. The rearrangement uses TRBV27 and TRBJ2-1; 11 positions match TRBD1. This CDR3 is built from 15 residues. Looked up from germline, CDR1 is MNHEY and CDR2 is SMNVEV (reference sequence). Trimming at V came to 7 bases and at J to 6 bases, leaving 8 bases not matched to a gene. The CDR3 sequence is CASKKDRGHGNEQFF. CDR3 DNA sequence: TGTGCCAGCAAGAAGGACAGGGGGCATGGCAATGAGCAGTTCTTC.

This clonotype has ten or more counts. This chain links TRBV20-1 with TRBJ1-6; maybe TRBD1 (5 bases). CDR1 is DFQATT and CDR2 is SNEGSKA in the germline V gene (reference sequence). The ends were cut back, 1 base at V and 0 bases at J, with 22 bases in the middle. The CDR3 runs 20 residues. The CDR3 coding sequence is TGCAGTGCTAGAGGAAGCCCCATTGGGGGAGGGAGCTCCTATAATTCACCCCTCCACTTT. Its translation: CSARGSPIGGGSSYNSPLHF.

This clonotype has a count of ten or more. CDR3 protein: CSVALDGYEQYF. The CDR3 bases are TGCAGCGTTGCCCTCGACGGATACGAGCAGTACTTC. This sequence joins TRBV29-1 and TRBJ2-7; D is uncertain. This CDR3 is 12 amino acids long. The V gene's germline CDR1 is SQVTM and CDR2 ANQGSEA. V was pared by 4 bases and J by 4 bases, with 11 bases between.

This clonotype was counted many times. The junction differs from germline at one of its ends, possibly a read error. The chain recombines TRBV7-8 with TRBJ1-2; possibly TRBD1 for D (5 bases). The germline CDR1 and CDR2 sequences are SGHVS and FQNEAQ. The CDR3 sequence is 12 residues long. The CDR3 DNA follows: TGTGCCAGCAGCTCGGGGGACCTCCCCAGCGCCTTC. Its protein is CASSSGDLPSAF.

This clonotype occurred many times. The chain has TRBV9 and TRBJ2-7; 7 bases fit TRBD2. The germline V gene encodes CDR1 SGDLS and CDR2 YYNGEE. The CDR3 is made up of 12 amino acids. V was pared by 3 bases and J by 6 bases, with 3 bases of the junction left unmatched. DNA of the CDR3: TGTGCCAGCAGCGGGGGGGGACCCGAGCAGTACTTC. This codes for CASSGGGPEQYF.

This clonotype was seen ten or more times. V is TRBV5-6 and J is TRBJ1-5; D not resolved. CDR1 is SGHDT, CDR2 YYEEEE, per germline. The CDR3 spans 15 residues. V was trimmed by 0 bases and J by 4 bases, leaving 11 bases between them. Here the CDR3 reads CASSLATEGNQPQHF. Here the CDR3 DNA reads TGTGCCAGCAGCTTGGCCACGGAGGGAAATCAGCCCCAGCATTTT. The variable domain in full, with the rest retrieved from reference TRBV5-6 and TRBJ1-5, is DAGVTQSPTHLIKTRGQQVTLRCSPKSGHDTVSWYQQALGQGPQFIFQYYEEEERQRGNFPDRFSGHQFPNYSSELNVNALLLGDSALYLCASSLATEGNQPQHFGDGTRLSIL.